The clone carrying this T cell receptor beta chain showed up just a few times. Antigen unknown. MiXCR, applied by TCRdb to the 5' RACE reads, yields one record per CDR3 protein. The table records 400,000 to 500,000 distinct CDR3 sequences, around 19% of them present only once. This sample was included in a study of T-cell memory formation after mild COVID-19. As for the study in general: TCR clusters largely stayed donor specific.

CDR3 size: 15 residues. V shed 6 bases and J shed 4 bases, with 16 bases lying between them. Study conclusions and caveats: Later expanders leaned toward CD4+, whereas clones contracting from day 15 to 85 were balanced CD4/CD8. Mainly in CM and EM were contracting CD4+ clones; CD8+ were in EMRA.

The sequencing sample was made of PBMCs or a T cell subset sorted from them (not recorded which). V and J are TRBV12-3 or TRBV12-4 and TRBJ2-1; a weak D match, TRBD2 (6 bases). This TCR came from an adult woman who had mild COVID-19 (a few samples of this study predate the infection). Cell type and time point are not known. The CDR3, as DNA: TGTGCCAGCAGGCGTACTAGCTCCCCTTACAATGAGCAGTTCTTC. Amino acid sequence: CASRRTSSPYNEQFF.